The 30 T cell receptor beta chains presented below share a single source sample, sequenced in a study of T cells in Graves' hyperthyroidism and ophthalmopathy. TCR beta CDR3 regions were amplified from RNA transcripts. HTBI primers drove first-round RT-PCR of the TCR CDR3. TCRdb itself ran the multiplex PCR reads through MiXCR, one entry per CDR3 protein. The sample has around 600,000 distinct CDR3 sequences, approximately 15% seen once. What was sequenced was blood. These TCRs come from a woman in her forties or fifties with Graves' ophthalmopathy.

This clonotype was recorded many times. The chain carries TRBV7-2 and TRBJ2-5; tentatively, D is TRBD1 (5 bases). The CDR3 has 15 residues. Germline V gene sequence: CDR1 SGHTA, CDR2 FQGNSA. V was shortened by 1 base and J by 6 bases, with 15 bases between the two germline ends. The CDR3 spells CASSLVPMDKKTQYF. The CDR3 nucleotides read TGTGCCAGCAGCTTAGTCCCCATGGACAAGAAGACCCAGTACTTC.

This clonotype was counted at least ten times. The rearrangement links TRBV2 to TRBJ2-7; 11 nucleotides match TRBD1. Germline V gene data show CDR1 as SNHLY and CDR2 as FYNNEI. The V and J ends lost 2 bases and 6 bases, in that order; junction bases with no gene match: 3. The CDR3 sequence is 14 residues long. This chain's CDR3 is CASSEFGQGAEQYF. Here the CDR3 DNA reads TGTGCCAGCAGTGAATTCGGACAGGGGGCCGAGCAGTACTTC.

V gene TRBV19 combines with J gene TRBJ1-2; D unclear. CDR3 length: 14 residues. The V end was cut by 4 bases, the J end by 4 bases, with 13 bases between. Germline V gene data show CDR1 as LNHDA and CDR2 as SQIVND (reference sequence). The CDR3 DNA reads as TGTGCCAGTAGTAGGACGGGGAGCACCTATGGCTACACCTTC. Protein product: CASSRTGSTYGYTF.

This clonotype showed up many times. This CDR3 reads CASRPPDRAGSPLHF. The DNA for the CDR3 is TGTGCCAGCAGACCTCCGGACAGGGCAGGCTCACCCCTCCACTTT. This chain uses TRBV6-1 with TRBJ1-6, with 8 bases fitting TRBD1. The CDR3 totals 15 residues. Germline assignment: CDR1 MNHNS and CDR2 SASEGT. The V and J ends lost 6 bases and 10 bases, in that order; junction bases with no gene match: 11.

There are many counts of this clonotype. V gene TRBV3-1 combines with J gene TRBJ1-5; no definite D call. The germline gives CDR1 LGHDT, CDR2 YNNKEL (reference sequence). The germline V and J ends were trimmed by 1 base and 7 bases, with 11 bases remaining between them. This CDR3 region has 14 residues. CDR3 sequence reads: CASSQGEHLQPQHF. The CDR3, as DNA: TGTGCCAGCAGCCAAGGCGAACACCTACAGCCCCAGCATTTT.

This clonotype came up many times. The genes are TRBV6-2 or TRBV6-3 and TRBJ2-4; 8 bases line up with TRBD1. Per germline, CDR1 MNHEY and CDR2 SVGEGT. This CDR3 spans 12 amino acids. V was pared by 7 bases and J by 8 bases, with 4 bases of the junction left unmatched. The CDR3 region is CASTDREYIQYF. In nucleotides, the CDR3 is TGTGCCAGCACGGACAGGGAATACATTCAGTACTTC.

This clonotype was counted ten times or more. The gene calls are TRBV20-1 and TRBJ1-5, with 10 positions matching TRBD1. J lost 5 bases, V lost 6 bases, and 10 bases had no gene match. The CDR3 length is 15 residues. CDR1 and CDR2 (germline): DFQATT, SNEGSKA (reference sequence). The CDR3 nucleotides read TGCAGTGCGGAGGACAGGGGGTTTCTCTATCAGCCCCAGCATTTT. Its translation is CSAEDRGFLYQPQHF.

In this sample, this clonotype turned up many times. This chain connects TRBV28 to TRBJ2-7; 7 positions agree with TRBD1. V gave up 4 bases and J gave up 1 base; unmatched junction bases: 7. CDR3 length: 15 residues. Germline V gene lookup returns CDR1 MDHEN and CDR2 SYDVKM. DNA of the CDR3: TGTGCCAGCAGTTCCCGGGACAGACCTTCCTACGAGCAGTACTTC. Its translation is CASSSRDRPSYEQYF. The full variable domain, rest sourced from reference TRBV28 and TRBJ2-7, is DVKVTQSSRYLVKRTGEKVFLECVQDMDHENMFWYRQDPGLGLRLIYFSYDVKMKEKGDIPEGYSVSREKKERFSLILESASTNQTSMYLCASSSRDRPSYEQYFGPGTRLTVT.

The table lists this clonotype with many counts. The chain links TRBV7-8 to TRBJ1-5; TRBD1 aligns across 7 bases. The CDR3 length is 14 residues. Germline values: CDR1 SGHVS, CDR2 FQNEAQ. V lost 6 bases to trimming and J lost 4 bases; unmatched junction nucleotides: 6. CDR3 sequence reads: CASSMTGINQPQHF. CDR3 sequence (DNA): TGTGCCAGCAGTATGACAGGGATTAATCAGCCCCAGCATTTT.

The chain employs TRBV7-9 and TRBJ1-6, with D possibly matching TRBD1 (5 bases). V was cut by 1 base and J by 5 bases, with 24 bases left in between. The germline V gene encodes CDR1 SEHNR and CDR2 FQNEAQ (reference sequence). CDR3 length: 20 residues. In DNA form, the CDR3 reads TGTGCCAGCAGCTTAGTTTTCGGGGGGAGGCAGTCGCGAGATAATTCACCCCTCCACTTT. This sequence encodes CASSLVFGGRQSRDNSPLHF.

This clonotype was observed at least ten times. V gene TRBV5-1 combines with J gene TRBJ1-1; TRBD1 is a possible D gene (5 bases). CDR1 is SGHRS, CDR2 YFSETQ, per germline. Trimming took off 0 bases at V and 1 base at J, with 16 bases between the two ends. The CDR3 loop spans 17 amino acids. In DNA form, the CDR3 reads TGCGCCAGCAGCTTGGCCGTGACAGCCCTAGGGAACACTGAAGCTTTCTTT. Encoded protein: CASSLAVTALGNTEAFF.

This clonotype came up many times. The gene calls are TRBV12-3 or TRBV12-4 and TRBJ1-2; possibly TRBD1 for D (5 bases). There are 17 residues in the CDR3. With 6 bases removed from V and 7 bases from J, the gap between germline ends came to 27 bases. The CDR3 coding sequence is TGTGCCAGCAGAGGAATCGAGGGCACCCTTCTCGGGGGTGGCTACACCTTC. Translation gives CASRGIEGTLLGGGYTF.

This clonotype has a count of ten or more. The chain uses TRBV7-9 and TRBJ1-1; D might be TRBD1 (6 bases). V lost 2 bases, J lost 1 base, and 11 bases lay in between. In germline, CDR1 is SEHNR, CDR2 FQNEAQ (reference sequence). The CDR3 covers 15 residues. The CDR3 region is CASSLPQGKNTEAFF. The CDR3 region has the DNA TGTGCCAGCAGCTTACCCCAGGGGAAGAACACTGAAGCTTTCTTT.

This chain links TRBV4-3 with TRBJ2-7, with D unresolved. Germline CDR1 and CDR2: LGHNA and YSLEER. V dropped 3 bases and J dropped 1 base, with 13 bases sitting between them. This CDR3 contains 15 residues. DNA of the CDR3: TGCGCCAGCAGCCACGAGCAAACTGGGTCCTACGAGCAGTACTTC. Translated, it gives CASSHEQTGSYEQYF.

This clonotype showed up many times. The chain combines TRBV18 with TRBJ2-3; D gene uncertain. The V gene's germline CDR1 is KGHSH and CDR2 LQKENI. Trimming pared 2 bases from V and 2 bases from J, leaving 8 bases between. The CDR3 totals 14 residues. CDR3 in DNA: TGTGCCAGCTCACCATCTTCAGACACAGATACGCAGTATTTT. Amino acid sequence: CASSPSSDTDTQYF.

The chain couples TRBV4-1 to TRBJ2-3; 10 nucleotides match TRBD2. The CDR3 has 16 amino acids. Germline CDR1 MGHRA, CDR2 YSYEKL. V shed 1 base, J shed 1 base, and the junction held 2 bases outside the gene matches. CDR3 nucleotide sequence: TGCGCCAGCAGCCAAGTACTAGCGGGACGCACAGATACGCAGTATTTT. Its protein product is CASSQVLAGRTDTQYF.

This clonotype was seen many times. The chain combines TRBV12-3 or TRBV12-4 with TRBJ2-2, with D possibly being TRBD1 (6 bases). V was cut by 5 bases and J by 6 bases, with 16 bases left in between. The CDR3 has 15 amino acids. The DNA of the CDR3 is TGTGCCAGCAGTCTACAGGGTCCGAAGCCCGGGGAGCTGTTTTTT. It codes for CASSLQGPKPGELFF.

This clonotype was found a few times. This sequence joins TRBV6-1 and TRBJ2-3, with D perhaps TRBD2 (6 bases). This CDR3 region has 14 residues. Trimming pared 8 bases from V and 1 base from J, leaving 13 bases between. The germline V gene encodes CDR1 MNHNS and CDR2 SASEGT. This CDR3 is CASVSGGGTDTQYF. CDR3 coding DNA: TGTGCCAGCGTGTCCGGGGGTGGCACAGATACGCAGTATTTT.

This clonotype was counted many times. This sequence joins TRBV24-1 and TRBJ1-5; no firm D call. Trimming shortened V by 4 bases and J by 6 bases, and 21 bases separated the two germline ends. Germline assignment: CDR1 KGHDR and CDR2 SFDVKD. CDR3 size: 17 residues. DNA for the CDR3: TGTGCCACCAGTGACGGGAAGGACTCGGTGTACGGTCAGCCCCAGCATTTT. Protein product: CATSDGKDSVYGQPQHF.

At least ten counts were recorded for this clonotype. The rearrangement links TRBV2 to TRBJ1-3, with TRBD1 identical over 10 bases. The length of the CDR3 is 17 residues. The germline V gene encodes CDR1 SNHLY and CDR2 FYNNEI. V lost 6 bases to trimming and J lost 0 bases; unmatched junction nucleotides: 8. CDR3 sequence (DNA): TGTGCCAGCAGGGGGGACAGGGGACCCTCCTCTGGAAACACCATATATTTT. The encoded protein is CASRGDRGPSSGNTIYF.

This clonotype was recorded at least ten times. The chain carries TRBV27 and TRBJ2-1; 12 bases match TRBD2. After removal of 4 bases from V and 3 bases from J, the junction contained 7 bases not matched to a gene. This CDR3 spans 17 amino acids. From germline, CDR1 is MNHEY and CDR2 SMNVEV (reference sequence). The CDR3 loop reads CASSSVRLAGVYNEQFF. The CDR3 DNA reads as TGTGCCAGCAGTTCCGTACGACTAGCGGGAGTCTACAATGAGCAGTTCTTC.

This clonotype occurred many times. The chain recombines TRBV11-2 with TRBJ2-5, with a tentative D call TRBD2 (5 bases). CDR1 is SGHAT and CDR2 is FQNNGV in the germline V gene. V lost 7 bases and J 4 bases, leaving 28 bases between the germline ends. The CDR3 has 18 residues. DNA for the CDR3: TGTGCCAGCACCTTCTCTTACCCTTCGGGATCCATGGGAGAGACCCAGTACTTC. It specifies CASTFSYPSGSMGETQYF.

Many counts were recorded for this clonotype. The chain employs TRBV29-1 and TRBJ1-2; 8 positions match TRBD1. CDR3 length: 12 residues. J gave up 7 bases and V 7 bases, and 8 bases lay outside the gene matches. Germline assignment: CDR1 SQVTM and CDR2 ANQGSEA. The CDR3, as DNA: TGCAGCGGGAGGACAGGGAGTTTTGGCTACACCTTC. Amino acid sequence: CSGRTGSFGYTF.

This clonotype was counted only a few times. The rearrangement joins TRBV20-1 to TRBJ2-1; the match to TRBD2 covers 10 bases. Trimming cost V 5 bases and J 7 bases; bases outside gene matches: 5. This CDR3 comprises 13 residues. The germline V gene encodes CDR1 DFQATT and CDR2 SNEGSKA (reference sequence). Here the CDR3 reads CSAPPAGGNEQFF. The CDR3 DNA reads TGCAGTGCTCCCCCAGCGGGAGGGAATGAGCAGTTCTTC.

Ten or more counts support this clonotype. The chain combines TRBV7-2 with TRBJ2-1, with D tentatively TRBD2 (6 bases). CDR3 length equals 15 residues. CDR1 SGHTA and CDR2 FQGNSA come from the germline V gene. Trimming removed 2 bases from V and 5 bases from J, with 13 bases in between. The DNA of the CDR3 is TGTGCCAGCAGCTTATCTTTGCGGGGACACAATGAGCAGTTCTTC. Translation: CASSLSLRGHNEQFF.

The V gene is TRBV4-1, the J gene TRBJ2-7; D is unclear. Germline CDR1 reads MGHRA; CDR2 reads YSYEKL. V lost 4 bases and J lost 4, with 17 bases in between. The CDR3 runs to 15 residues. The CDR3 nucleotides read TGCGCCAGCAGCCTCTTCCGTGGGGTAGAATACGAGCAGTACTTC. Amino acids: CASSLFRGVEYEQYF.

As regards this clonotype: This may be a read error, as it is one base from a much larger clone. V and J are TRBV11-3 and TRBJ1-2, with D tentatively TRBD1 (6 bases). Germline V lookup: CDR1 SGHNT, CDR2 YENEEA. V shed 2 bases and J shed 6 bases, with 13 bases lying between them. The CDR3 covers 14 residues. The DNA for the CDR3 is TGTGCCAGCAGCTTAAACGGACAGAGCCATGGCTACACCTTC. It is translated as CASSLNGQSHGYTF.

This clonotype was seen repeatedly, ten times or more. CDR3: CASSSGYEQYF. In DNA, the CDR3 is TGTGCCAGCAGCTCCGGCTACGAGCAGTACTTC. J is TRBJ2-7 and V is TRBV28; D unclear. The CDR3 is 11 amino acids. The V end lost 6 bases, the J end lost 3 bases, and 6 bases lay between the germline ends. The germline V gene encodes CDR1 MDHEN and CDR2 SYDVKM.

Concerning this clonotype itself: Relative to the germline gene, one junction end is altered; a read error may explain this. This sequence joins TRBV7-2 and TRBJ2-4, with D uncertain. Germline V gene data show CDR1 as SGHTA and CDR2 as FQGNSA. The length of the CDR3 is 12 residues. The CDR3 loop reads CASSPPNNIQYF. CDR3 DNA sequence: TGTGCCAGCAGCCCCCCCAACAACATTCAGTACTTC. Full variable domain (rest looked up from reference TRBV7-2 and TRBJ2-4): GAGVSQSPSNKVTEKGKDVELRCDPISGHTALYWYRQSLGQGLEFLIYFQGNSAPDKSGLPSDRFSAERTGGSVSTLTIQRTQQEDSAVYLCASSPPNNIQYFGAGTRLSVL.

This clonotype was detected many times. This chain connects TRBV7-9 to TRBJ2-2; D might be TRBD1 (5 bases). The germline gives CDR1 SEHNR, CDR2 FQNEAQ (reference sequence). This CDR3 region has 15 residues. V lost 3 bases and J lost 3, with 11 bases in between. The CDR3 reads CASSLIGQHTGELFF. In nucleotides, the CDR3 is TGTGCCAGCAGCTTGATCGGACAACACACCGGGGAGCTGTTTTTT.